Each of the 2 T cell receptor beta chains below was sequenced from the same sample in a study of shared T cell receptors in the human thymus. Libraries were prepared by immunoSEQ multiplex PCR; TCRdb keeps only in-frame clonotypes and omits some of them. The sample yields hundreds of thousands of clones, around 87% seen once. These data were also reused for a study on human thymus T cells.

The material sequenced was thymocytes. These receptors were collected from a boy under three years old with a congenital heart defect.

The chain joins TRBV15 to TRBJ2-5, with D possibly TRBD2 on 5 matching bases. CDR3 length: 16 residues. Germline V gene lookup returns CDR1 LNHNV and CDR2 YYDKDF (reference sequence). Trimming shortened V by 1 base and J by 0 bases, and 12 bases separated the two germline ends. Here the CDR3 reads CATSRVRARDQETQYF. In DNA, the CDR3 is TGTGCCACCAGCAGAGTGCGGGCAAGGGACCAAGAGACCCAGTACTTC.

The rearrangement uses TRBV4-3 and TRBJ2-7, with TRBD1 matching 7 bases. V lost 0 bases and J lost 3; bases outside the gene matches: 11. The CDR3 is made up of 17 amino acids. Germline V gives CDR1 LGHNA, CDR2 YSLEER. The CDR3 nucleotides are TGCGCCAGCAGCCAAGATCGAGGACAGGACCAATACTACGAGCAGTACTTC. As protein: CASSQDRGQDQYYEQYF.